A single sample gave rise to the 2 T cell receptor beta chains below, sequenced in a study of blood T cell repertoires in COVID-19. Only in-frame clones appear in the TCRdb table, and some are missing; sequencing was by immunoSEQ multiplex PCR. Of over 70,000 clones detected, 80% to 90% appear once; the ten largest clones hold approximately 10%. The sample was peripheral blood. The receptor set was obtained from a man aged 55 to 69 with COVID-19, enrolled during active disease.

This CDR3 reads CASGRTDMSSYNEQFF. The DNA of the CDR3 is TGTGCCAGCGGTCGGACTGACATGAGCTCCTACAATGAGCAGTTCTTC. This chain uses TRBV5-5 with TRBJ2-1, with D possibly being TRBD2 (5 bases). The CDR3 is made up of 16 amino acids. Germline lookup yields CDR1 SGHKS and CDR2 YYEKEE (reference sequence). The V and J ends lost 7 bases and 0 bases respectively, with 17 bases between them.

The chain combines TRBV28 with TRBJ1-2, with TRBD1 identical over 8 bases. This CDR3 contains 15 residues. The V segment lost 6 bases and the J segment 0 bases; nucleotides outside the gene matches: 6. Per the germline V gene, CDR1 is MDHEN and CDR2 is SYDVKM. The CDR3, as DNA: TGTGCCAGCAGCCAAGGACAGGGCACTAACTATGGCTACACCTTC. This codes for CASSQGQGTNYGYTF.